The clone carrying this T cell receptor beta chain has at least ten counts. Its antigen is still unknown. The authors built TCR beta libraries using iRepertoire HTBI primers and Arm-PCR of CDR3 regions. A single record per CDR3 protein comes from TCRdb applying MiXCR to the multiplex PCR reads. In the table there are under 250,000 distinct CDR3 sequences, roughly 19% of which are singletons. These data belong to a study of regulatory T cells in long-lasting Graves disease. Deletions cut 5 bases from V and 2 bases from J, with 21 bases between. Germline V gene data show CDR1 as DFQATT and CDR2 as SNEGSKA (reference sequence). The length of the CDR3 is 16 residues. The time point was: newly diagnosed GD, antithyroid drugs for less than 3 months. PBMCs were the source of the RNA used for TCR sequencing. General study results and limits: Newly diagnosed patients shared 750 to 1,000 public clonotypes; persistent patients shared around 2,500.

This sample was also put to use in a study of T cells in Graves' hyperthyroidism and ophthalmopathy. That report adds: Most thyroid clonotypes expanded above 0.001 were also detected in blood.

The receptor was isolated from a woman in her twenties or thirties with Graves disease. The sequencing used peripheral blood mononuclear cells (PBMCs), collected at new diagnosis, from a patient treated with antithyroid drugs. The chain is built from TRBV20-1 and TRBJ1-2, with a weak D call TRBD1 (5 bases). The CDR3 is CSAADLGGVLNYGYTF. In nucleotides, the CDR3 is TGCAGTGCTGCCGATCTTGGGGGGGTGTTAAACTATGGCTACACCTTC.